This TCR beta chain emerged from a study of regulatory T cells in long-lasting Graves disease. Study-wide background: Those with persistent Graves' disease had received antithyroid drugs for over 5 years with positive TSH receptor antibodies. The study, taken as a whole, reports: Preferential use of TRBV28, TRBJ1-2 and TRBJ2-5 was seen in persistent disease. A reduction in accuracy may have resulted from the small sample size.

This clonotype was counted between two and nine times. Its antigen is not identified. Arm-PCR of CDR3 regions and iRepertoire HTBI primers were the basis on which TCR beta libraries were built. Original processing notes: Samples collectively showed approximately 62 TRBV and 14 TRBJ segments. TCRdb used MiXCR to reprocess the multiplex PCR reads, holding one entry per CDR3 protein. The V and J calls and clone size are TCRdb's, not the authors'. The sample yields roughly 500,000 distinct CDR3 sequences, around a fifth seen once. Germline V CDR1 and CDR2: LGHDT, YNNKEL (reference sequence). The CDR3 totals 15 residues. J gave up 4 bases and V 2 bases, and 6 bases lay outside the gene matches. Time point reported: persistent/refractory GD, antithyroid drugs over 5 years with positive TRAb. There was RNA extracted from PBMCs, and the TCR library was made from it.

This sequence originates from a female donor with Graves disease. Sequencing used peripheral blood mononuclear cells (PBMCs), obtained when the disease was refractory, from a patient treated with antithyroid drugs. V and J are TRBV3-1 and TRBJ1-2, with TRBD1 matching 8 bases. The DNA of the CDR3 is TGTGCCAGCAGCCAAAGGACAGGGTACCCCTATGGCTACACCTTC. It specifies CASSQRTGYPYGYTF.